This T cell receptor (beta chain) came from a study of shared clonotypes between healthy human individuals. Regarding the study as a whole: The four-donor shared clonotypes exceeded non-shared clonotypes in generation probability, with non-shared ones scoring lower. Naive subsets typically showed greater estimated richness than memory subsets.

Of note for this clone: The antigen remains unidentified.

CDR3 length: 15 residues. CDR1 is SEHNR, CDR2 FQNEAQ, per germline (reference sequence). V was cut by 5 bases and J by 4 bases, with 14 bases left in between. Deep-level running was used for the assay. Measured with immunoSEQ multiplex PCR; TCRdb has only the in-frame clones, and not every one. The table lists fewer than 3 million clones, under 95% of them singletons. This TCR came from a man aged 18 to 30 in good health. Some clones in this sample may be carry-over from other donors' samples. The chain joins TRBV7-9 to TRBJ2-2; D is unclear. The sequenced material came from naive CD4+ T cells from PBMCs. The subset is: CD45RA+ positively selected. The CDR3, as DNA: TGTGCCAGCAGCCAGTTAGGATGGGGCACCGGGGAGCTGTTTTTT. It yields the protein CASSQLGWGTGELFF.